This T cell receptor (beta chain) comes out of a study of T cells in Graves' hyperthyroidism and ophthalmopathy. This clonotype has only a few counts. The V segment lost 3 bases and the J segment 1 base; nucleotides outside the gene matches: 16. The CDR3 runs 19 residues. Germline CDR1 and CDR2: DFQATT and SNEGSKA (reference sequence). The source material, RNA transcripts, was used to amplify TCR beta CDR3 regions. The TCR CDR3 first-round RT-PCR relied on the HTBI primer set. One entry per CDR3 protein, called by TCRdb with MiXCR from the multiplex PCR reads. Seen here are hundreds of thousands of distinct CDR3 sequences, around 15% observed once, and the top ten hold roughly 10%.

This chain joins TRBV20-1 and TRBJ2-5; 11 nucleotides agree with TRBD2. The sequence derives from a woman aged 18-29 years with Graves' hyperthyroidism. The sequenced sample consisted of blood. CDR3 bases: TGCAGTGCTAGCCCCGCACAGGGAATTAGCGGGAGGGCCCAAGAGACCCAGTACTTC. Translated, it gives CSASPAQGISGRAQETQYF.